This paragraph covers one T cell receptor beta chain sequence. The entry originates in a study of shared clonotypes between healthy human individuals. The CDR3 consists of 16 residues. The junction had 10 bases not matched to a gene; V was cut back by 4 bases and J by 7 bases. Germline V gene lookup returns CDR1 SEHNR and CDR2 FQNEAQ (reference sequence). TCRdb's table, derived via immunoSEQ multiplex PCR, lists solely in-frame clones and lacks some. This sample has a few hundred thousand clones, with roughly 97% found just once. The rearrangement uses TRBV7-9 and TRBJ2-2, with 9 nucleotides matching TRBD2. This sequence originates from a woman aged 25 to 45 in good health. The sample taken for sequencing was naive CD4+ T cells sorted from blood. Regarding subset: CD45RA+ positively selected. CDR3 in amino acids: CASSSNSGSVVGELFF. The CDR3 DNA reads TGTGCCAGCAGCTCGAATAGCGGGAGCGTGGTCGGGGAGCTGTTTTTT. The full variable domain, rest sourced from reference TRBV7-9 and TRBJ2-2, is DTGVSQNPRHKITKRGQNVTFRCDPISEHNRLYWYRQTLGQGPEFLTYFQNEAQLEKSRLLSDRFSAERPKGSFSTLEIQRTEQGDSAMYLCASSSNSGSVVGELFFGEGSRLTVL.